What follows are 26 T cell receptor beta chains derived from one specimen sequenced in a study of blood T cells in healthy people across ages. A second roughly 6 to 12 cycle PCR used barcoded and J-beta primers. TCRdb re-derived calls from the 5' RACE reads in MiXCR, one entry per CDR3 protein. The sample gives 600,000 to 800,000 distinct CDR3 sequences, 45% to 60% of which show up once; 13% is in the top ten. The material sequenced was blood. Receptors were obtained from a woman of 80 years or more in good health.

V is TRBV28 and J is TRBJ2-5; a possible D gene is TRBD1 (5 bases). V was trimmed by 6 bases and J by 2 bases, leaving 16 bases between them. The germline V gene has CDR1 MDHEN and CDR2 SYDVKM. The CDR3 is 15 residues long. The chain's CDR3 is CASSPSWGMQETQYF. For the CDR3, the DNA is TGTGCCAGCAGCCCGTCCTGGGGCATGCAAGAGACCCAGTACTTC.

The chain joins TRBV5-1 to TRBJ2-7; D is unresolved. Germline CDR1 SGHRS, CDR2 YFSETQ. V lost 3 bases, J lost 3 bases, and 10 bases lay in between. The CDR3 has 13 amino acids. In DNA, the CDR3 is TGCGCCAGCAGCTCCTCGACCGACTACGAGCAGTACTTC. Protein product: CASSSSTDYEQYF.

This clonotype was picked up many times. This chain connects TRBV11-1 to TRBJ2-1; no firm D call. Germline loops: CDR1 SGHAT, CDR2 FQDESV (reference sequence). The CDR3 runs 11 residues. Trimming took 1 base from V and 10 from J, leaving 5 bases between them. The CDR3 coding sequence is TGTGCCAGCAGCTTAGTGGCAGAGCAGTTCTTC. Translation: CASSLVAEQFF.

The genes are TRBV11-1 and TRBJ1-2, with 7 positions matching TRBD1. From germline, CDR1 is SGHAT and CDR2 FQDESV (reference sequence). The CDR3 contains 14 residues. V lost 5 bases and J lost 2; bases outside the gene matches: 5. CDR3 region: CASSGTARNYGYTF. The CDR3 nucleotides are TGTGCCAGCAGCGGGACAGCCAGAAACTATGGCTACACCTTC.

This clonotype was found a few times. The J gene is TRBJ2-1, the V gene TRBV24-1; TRBD1 matches 9 bases. Germline V gene sequence: CDR1 KGHDR, CDR2 SFDVKD. This CDR3 contains 15 residues. Trimming took 4 bases from V and 5 from J; bases not matched to a gene: 5. The CDR3 spells CATSEGTGGNNEQFF. Here the CDR3 DNA reads TGTGCCACCAGTGAGGGAACAGGGGGCAACAATGAGCAGTTCTTC.

The chain joins TRBV10-3 to TRBJ2-7, with a tentative D call TRBD1 (5 bases). Trimming shortened V by 6 bases and J by 3 bases, and 12 bases separated the two germline ends. Germline CDR1 and CDR2: ENHRY and SYGVKD. The CDR3 runs 13 residues. DNA of the CDR3: TGTGCCATCAGGGAGACAGCCTTCTACGAGCAGTACTTC. Residues: CAIRETAFYEQYF.

Notes on this clonotype: Mismatch with germline at one junction end may stem from a read error. The chain is built from TRBV4-1 and TRBJ2-1; TRBD1 is a possible D gene (6 bases). Germline CDR1 MGHRA, CDR2 YSYEKL. The CDR3 length is 14 residues. CDR3 nucleotide sequence: TGCGCCAACAGCCGAGTAGGGGGACGCAGGTTGCAGTTCTTC. This gives the protein CANSRVGGRRLQFF.

CDR3 sequence: CATSDLGTGRSHLPGNTIYF. The CDR3 DNA follows: TGTGCCACCAGTGATTTGGGGACAGGACGTTCACATCTGCCGGGTAACACCATATATTTT. The chain employs TRBV24-1 and TRBJ1-3; 8 bases map to TRBD1. Trimming removed 0 bases from V and 7 bases from J; junction bases left unmatched: 19. Germline V gene sequence: CDR1 KGHDR, CDR2 SFDVKD. The CDR3 covers 20 residues.

In its sample, this clonotype was seen a few times. The rearrangement uses TRBV5-1 and TRBJ2-2; D not resolved. Germline V gene sequence: CDR1 SGHRS, CDR2 YFSETQ. This CDR3 region has 13 residues. V lost 5 bases, J lost 7 bases, and 12 bases lay in between. The CDR3 sequence: CASSLDPDGELFF. The CDR3 DNA is TGCGCCAGCAGTCTTGATCCGGACGGGGAGCTGTTTTTT.

This sequence joins TRBV25-1 and TRBJ1-2, with no clear D. This CDR3 spans 13 amino acids. The V gene's germline CDR1 is MGHDK and CDR2 SYGVNS. Trimming removed 2 bases at V and 3 bases at J, with 7 bases between. CDR3 coding DNA: TGTGCCAGCAGTGAAACAGTCTACTATGGCTACACCTTC. The encoded protein is CASSETVYYGYTF.

This clonotype was counted only a few times. This CDR3 reads CASNPQGTYSNQPQHF. The DNA for the CDR3 is TGTGCCAGCAACCCACAGGGGACTTATAGCAATCAGCCCCAGCATTTT. The chain is built from TRBV27 and TRBJ1-5; 7 bases are shared with TRBD1. Germline V gene sequence: CDR1 MNHEY, CDR2 SMNVEV (reference sequence). V dropped 7 bases and J dropped 0; count of bases not matched to a gene: 9. The CDR3 runs 16 residues.

This clonotype showed up many times. The CDR3 here is CASRLTSGRTGAKNIQYF. CDR3 DNA sequence: TGTGCCAGCAGGTTGACTAGCGGGAGAACAGGAGCCAAAAACATTCAGTACTTC. The chain has TRBV2 and TRBJ2-4, with 12 bases aligning to TRBD2. The junction had 9 bases not matched to a gene; V was cut back by 6 bases and J by 0 bases. The CDR3 is 18 amino acids. Germline V gives CDR1 SNHLY, CDR2 FYNNEI.

J is TRBJ2-7 and V is TRBV20-1, with D possibly being TRBD1 (5 bases). The CDR3 length is 11 residues. The V end lost 6 bases, the J end lost 0 bases, and 6 bases lay between the germline ends. Germline V lookup: CDR1 DFQATT, CDR2 SNEGSKA (reference sequence). CDR3 bases: TGCAGTGCAGACAGCTCCTACGAGCAGTACTTC. Translation: CSADSSYEQYF.

This clonotype was seen ten or more times. The chain uses TRBV5-1 and TRBJ2-3; 10 bases agree with TRBD1. Germline CDR1 and CDR2: SGHRS and YFSETQ. The V and J ends lost 3 bases and 2 bases, in that order; junction bases with no gene match: 3. The length of the CDR3 is 15 residues. The CDR3 DNA sequence: TGCGCCAGCAGCTGGGGGACAGGGGACACAGATACGCAGTATTTT. This gives the protein CASSWGTGDTDTQYF.

This chain links TRBV20-1 with TRBJ2-1, with 11 nucleotides matching TRBD2. The V segment lost 5 bases and the J segment 8 bases; nucleotides outside the gene matches: 5. Germline assignment: CDR1 DFQATT and CDR2 SNEGSKA (reference sequence). This CDR3 is 13 amino acids long. The CDR3 DNA reads TGCAGTGCTTGCCCTAGCGGGGGGTATGAGCAGTTCTTC. This encodes CSACPSGGYEQFF.

As for this clonotype: Since a much larger clone is just one base distant, this may be a read error. Lacking the conserved final phenylalanine or tryptophan, this CDR3 likely reflects a read error. The DNA of the CDR3 is TGTGTCAGCAGCCAGGGGGCTTCTGGGGCCAACGTCCTGACTGTC. This codes for CVSSQGASGANVLTV. The rearrangement links TRBV12-3 or TRBV12-4 to TRBJ2-6, with 8 bases identical to TRBD1. This CDR3 has 15 amino acids.

This clonotype turned up a few times. V and J are TRBV5-5 and TRBJ2-7; TRBD2 aligns across 7 bases. From germline, CDR1 is SGHKS and CDR2 YYEKEE (reference sequence). The CDR3 length is 14 residues. V was clipped by 0 bases and J by 5 bases; unmatched bases: 5. CDR3 DNA sequence: TGTGCCAGCAGCTTGGTTGCGGGAGTCGACGAGCAGTACTTC. Translated, it gives CASSLVAGVDEQYF.

This clonotype was detected once. V is TRBV29-1 and J is TRBJ2-7, with TRBD2 matching over 10 bases. The better agreement between TRBJ2-5 and the DNA end casts doubt on the J call. Germline CDR1 and CDR2: SQVTM and ANQGSEA. CDR3 size: 14 residues. In DNA, the CDR3 is TGCAGCGTCAGGACTAGCGGTAGCCATAAGACCCAGTACTTC. This codes for CSVRTSGSHKTQYF.

This clonotype occurred once. The chain recombines TRBV2 with TRBJ2-1; 8 positions match TRBD2. The CDR3 consists of 15 residues. Germline values: CDR1 SNHLY, CDR2 FYNNEI. Losses at the gene ends were 4 bases for V and 3 bases for J; bases not matched to a gene: 5. The CDR3 spells CASSGGGNYYNEQFF. The CDR3 DNA follows: TGTGCCAGCAGTGGCGGGGGGAACTACTACAATGAGCAGTTCTTC.

There are a few counts of this clonotype. The chain links TRBV20-1 to TRBJ2-3; 11 bases are a match to TRBD2. V was clipped by 8 bases and J by 3 bases; unmatched bases: 10. The V gene's germline CDR1 is DFQATT and CDR2 SNEGSKA (reference sequence). This CDR3 region has 15 residues. CDR3 nucleotide sequence: TGCAGTCTCACCGCCCTAGCGGGGGGTACAGATACGCAGTATTTT. It encodes CSLTALAGGTDTQYF.

This chain joins TRBV13 and TRBJ2-7; 7 positions agree with TRBD2. The CDR3 has 14 residues. The V and J ends lost 4 bases and 6 bases, in that order; junction bases with no gene match: 9. Germline assignment: CDR1 PRHDT and CDR2 FYEKMQ (reference sequence). The CDR3 DNA reads as TGTGCCAGCAGCTCAAAGATGGGAGGGACCGAGCAGTACTTC. Translation: CASSSKMGGTEQYF.

This chain connects TRBV28 to TRBJ1-2; D is undetermined. The V gene's germline CDR1 is MDHEN and CDR2 SYDVKM. Trimming cost V 5 bases and J 6 bases, with 13 bases left between them. The length of the CDR3 is 13 residues. CDR3 region: CASSISPADGYTF. The DNA for the CDR3 is TGTGCCAGCAGTATTAGCCCCGCGGATGGCTACACCTTC.

This chain joins TRBV7-9 and TRBJ2-3; D is uncertain. Germline CDR1 SEHNR, CDR2 FQNEAQ (reference sequence). The length of the CDR3 is 13 residues. Trimming stripped 5 bases from V and 6 bases from J, with 12 bases between. The CDR3 nucleotides read TGTGCCAGCAGCGTAGTTGATGCGGATACGCAGTATTTT. Protein sequence: CASSVVDADTQYF.

The chain carries TRBV20-1 and TRBJ2-3, with 9 bases matching TRBD1. V shed 3 bases and J 4 bases; nucleotides not matched to a gene: 2. Germline V gene data show CDR1 as DFQATT and CDR2 as SNEGSKA (reference sequence). The CDR3 loop spans 13 amino acids. The CDR3 nucleotides read TGCAGTGCTAGGACAGGGGGAGCAGATACGCAGTATTTT. This encodes CSARTGGADTQYF.

The chain carries TRBV20-1 and TRBJ2-1; TRBD1 matches at 9 bases. CDR3 length: 19 residues. Germline V gene lookup returns CDR1 DFQATT and CDR2 SNEGSKA (reference sequence). The V gene end was trimmed by 0 bases and the J gene end by 2 bases; junction bases not matched to a gene: 14. The CDR3 spells CSARDLGTGPGKAYNEQFF. The CDR3 coding sequence is TGCAGTGCTAGAGACTTAGGGACAGGGCCCGGGAAGGCCTACAATGAGCAGTTCTTC.

This clonotype has at least ten counts. The chain couples TRBV7-8 to TRBJ2-4; 9 bases map to TRBD2. Germline V lookup: CDR1 SGHVS, CDR2 FQNEAQ. V lost 3 bases and J lost 6; bases outside the gene matches: 6. This CDR3 comprises 15 residues. CDR3 bases: TGTGCCAGCAGCTTTCGGGGACTAGCTCCAAACATTCAGTACTTC. Protein: CASSFRGLAPNIQYF.